These 25 T cell receptor beta chains were all obtained from the same sample, sequenced in a study of blood T cell repertoires in COVID-19. Some clones are missing from TCRdb's copy, which holds only in-frame ones; the method was immunoSEQ multiplex PCR. This sample carries more than 85,000 clones, more than 70% of them seen once, and the ten largest clones take around 22%. Specimen: peripheral blood. These receptors all come from a man between 65 and 79 years old with acute or convalescent COVID-19.

This chain links TRBV5-1 with TRBJ2-3; 10 nucleotides agree with TRBD2. V lost 6 bases to trimming and J lost 1 base; unmatched junction nucleotides: 8. This CDR3 is 16 amino acids long. The germline V gene encodes CDR1 SGHRS and CDR2 YFSETQ. CDR3 in amino acids: CASNPGGTSGTDTQYF. CDR3 nucleotides: TGCGCCAGCAACCCGGGCGGGACTAGCGGCACAGATACGCAGTATTTT.

This chain joins TRBV24-1 and TRBJ2-7; perhaps TRBD2 as D (5 bases). V lost 3 bases to trimming and J lost 0 bases, with 14 bases between them. There are 16 residues in the CDR3. Germline V gene data show CDR1 as KGHDR and CDR2 as SFDVKD. CDR3 bases: TGTGCCACCAGTGATGGTCAGCGGCCGAGCTCCTACGAGCAGTACTTC. This gives the protein CATSDGQRPSSYEQYF.

The CDR3 sequence: CASRFGLENTGELFF. The CDR3 DNA reads TGCGCCAGCAGATTCGGACTCGAGAACACCGGGGAGCTGTTTTTT. The chain has TRBV5-1 and TRBJ2-2, with D possibly matching TRBD2 (5 bases). V lost 5 bases, J lost 1 base, and 12 bases lay in between. This CDR3 is 15 amino acids long. CDR1 is SGHRS and CDR2 is YFSETQ in the germline V gene. Filled out from reference TRBV5-1 and TRBJ2-2, the complete variable domain reads KAGVTQTPRYLIKTRGQQVTLSCSPISGHRSVSWYQQTPGQGLQFLFEYFSETQRNKGNFPGRFSGRQFSNSRSEMNVSTLELGDSALYLCASRFGLENTGELFFGEGSRLTVL.

The sample holds one count of this clone. V gene TRBV9 combines with J gene TRBJ1-1, with TRBD1 matching over 8 bases. Germline CDR1 SGDLS, CDR2 YYNGEE. The CDR3 is 15 residues long. J was trimmed by 3 bases and V by 3 bases; bases with no gene match: 7. The CDR3 sequence: CASSDRTGLDTEAFF. The DNA of the CDR3 is TGTGCCAGCAGCGATAGGACAGGGCTGGACACTGAAGCTTTCTTT.

V and J are TRBV3-1 (or the pseudogene TRBV3-2) and TRBJ2-2; perhaps TRBD1 as D (5 bases). Germline CDR1 reads LGHDT; CDR2 reads YNNKEL (reference sequence). V shed 7 bases and J shed 2 bases, with 11 bases lying between them. The CDR3 is made up of 14 amino acids. The CDR3 loop reads CASTKGHNTGELFF. The CDR3 DNA sequence: TGTGCCAGCACCAAAGGACACAACACCGGGGAGCTGTTTTTT.

The rearrangement uses TRBV12-1 and TRBJ2-7; the table calls TRBD1, which could not be checked here. TRBV12-1 constitutes a pseudogene. The CDR3 runs to 14 residues. The CDR3 DNA follows: TGTGCCAGCGATAGGACAGGGGACTTCTACGAGCAGTACTTC. Translating it yields CASDRTGDFYEQYF.

The J gene is TRBJ2-5, the V gene TRBV18, with 7 bases fitting TRBD1. The CDR3 loop spans 15 amino acids. Trimming cost V 2 bases and J 4 bases; bases outside gene matches: 7. Germline assignment: CDR1 KGHSH and CDR2 LQKENI. As DNA, the CDR3 is TGTGCCAGCTCACCAGGGACAGACCTGTTAGAGACCCAGTACTTC. It specifies CASSPGTDLLETQYF.

The chain joins TRBV10-3 to TRBJ1-2; 10 bases map to TRBD1. V shed 3 bases, J shed 4 bases, and the junction held 8 bases outside the gene matches. This CDR3 is built from 16 residues. Germline V gene data show CDR1 as ENHRY and CDR2 as SYGVKD. The CDR3 protein is CAISDSGTGASYGYTF. DNA for the CDR3: TGTGCCATCAGTGACTCTGGGACAGGGGCGAGCTATGGCTACACCTTC.

Here the CDR3 DNA reads TGTGCCAGCTCACCACCCAAAGGCTCCTCTAGCGAAAAACTGTTTTTT. It is translated as CASSPPKGSSSEKLFF. The chain links TRBV18 to TRBJ1-4; D call uncertain. The V end was cut by 0 bases, the J end by 8 bases, with 16 bases between. The CDR3 totals 16 residues. CDR1 and CDR2 from the germline V gene are KGHSH and LQKENI.

V is TRBV28 and J is TRBJ2-5; 8 nucleotides line up with TRBD1. The CDR3 has 17 amino acids. CDR1 MDHEN and CDR2 SYDVKM come from the germline V gene. The junction had 13 bases not matched to a gene; V was cut back by 5 bases and J by 2 bases. The CDR3 sequence: CASSDSRGDRRQETQYF. In DNA form, the CDR3 reads TGTGCCAGCAGTGATAGTAGGGGGGACAGGAGACAAGAGACCCAGTACTTC.

Only a few counts were recorded for this clone. This rearrangement joins TRBV7-2 to TRBJ2-2; D perhaps matches TRBD2 (6 bases). V was clipped by 5 bases and J by 7 bases, with 14 bases between them. The CDR3 is 14 residues long. Germline CDR1 and CDR2: SGHTA and FQGNSA. CDR3 loop: CASSTNWGVGELFF. CDR3 nucleotides: TGTGCCAGCAGCACAAATTGGGGGGTCGGGGAGCTGTTTTTT.

The gene calls are TRBV9 and TRBJ1-1; D possibly corresponds to TRBD1 (6 bases). V gave up 3 bases and J gave up 3 bases, with 12 bases separating them. The germline CDR1 and CDR2 sequences are SGDLS and YYNGEE. The CDR3 contains 14 residues. The CDR3 here is CASSETGLDTEAFF. The CDR3, as DNA: TGTGCCAGCAGCGAGACAGGTCTCGACACTGAAGCTTTCTTT.

The J gene is TRBJ2-3, the V gene TRBV5-1; 9 nucleotides line up with TRBD2. V was pared by 2 bases and J by 4 bases, with 2 bases of the junction left unmatched. This CDR3 region has 14 residues. Germline V lookup: CDR1 SGHRS, CDR2 YFSETQ. The CDR3 is CASSFGGGADTQYF. The CDR3 region has the DNA TGCGCCAGCAGCTTCGGCGGGGGGGCAGATACGCAGTATTTT.

This chain joins TRBV3-1 (or the pseudogene TRBV3-2) and TRBJ1-2; TRBD1 is a possible D gene (5 bases). The CDR3 length is 13 residues. Germline V gene lookup returns CDR1 LGHDT and CDR2 YNNKEL (reference sequence). The germline V and J ends were trimmed by 4 bases and 8 bases, with 14 bases remaining between them. The CDR3 is CASSPGQAPGYTF. CDR3 DNA sequence: TGTGCCAGCAGCCCCGGACAAGCCCCCGGCTACACCTTC.

CDR3 in DNA: TGTGCCAGCAGCTTGGTCTCAGGGGTGAATGAGCAGTTCTTC. The encoded protein is CASSLVSGVNEQFF. The gene calls are TRBV5-6 and TRBJ2-1; tentatively, D is TRBD1 (6 bases). V lost 0 bases to trimming and J lost 7 bases, with 11 bases between them. This CDR3 region has 14 residues. CDR1 is SGHDT, CDR2 YYEEEE, per germline.

This clone was counted only a few times. The V gene is TRBV18, the J gene TRBJ1-2; no reliable D call. Trimming took off 3 bases at V and 6 bases at J, with 11 bases between the two ends. The germline gives CDR1 KGHSH, CDR2 LQKENI. The CDR3 loop spans 13 amino acids. CDR3 sequence: CASSPRGEDGYTF. The CDR3 DNA is TGTGCCAGCTCACCCAGAGGTGAGGATGGCTACACCTTC.

The chain employs TRBV3-1 (or the pseudogene TRBV3-2) and TRBJ2-3, with TRBD2 matching 11 bases. This CDR3 is 16 amino acids long. V shed 0 bases and J 9 bases; nucleotides not matched to a gene: 8. CDR1 is LGHDT, CDR2 YNNKEL, per germline (reference sequence). Here the CDR3 DNA reads TGTGCCAGCAGCCAAGATCTAGGGACTAGCGGAGGAACGCAGTATTTT. This sequence encodes CASSQDLGTSGGTQYF.

V usage is TRBV19 and J usage is TRBJ1-2; D gene unclear. This CDR3 comprises 15 residues. V was shortened by 7 bases and J by 4 bases, with 19 bases between the two germline ends. Germline assignment: CDR1 LNHDA and CDR2 SQIVND (reference sequence). CDR3 DNA: TGTGCCAGTACCACTACTTCCCCAGAGGGCTATGGCTACACCTTC. This sequence encodes CASTTTSPEGYGYTF.

This sequence joins TRBV7-2 and TRBJ2-1, with 14 positions matching TRBD2. In germline, CDR1 is SGHTA, CDR2 FQGNSA. The CDR3 length is 15 residues. V lost 4 bases and J lost 10; bases outside the gene matches: 6. The CDR3 protein is CASSSGLAGVGEQFF. The CDR3 DNA is TGTGCCAGCAGCTCGGGACTAGCGGGAGTAGGGGAGCAGTTCTTC.

This chain links TRBV2 with TRBJ1-2; 8 bases align to TRBD1. The CDR3 sequence is 14 residues long. Trimming at V came to 6 bases and at J to 8 bases, leaving 11 bases not matched to a gene. CDR1 and CDR2 from the germline V gene are SNHLY and FYNNEI. CDR3 sequence (DNA): TGTGCCAGCAGGGACAACCAGGGGGCGCGAGGCTACACCTTC. Residues: CASRDNQGARGYTF.

This chain links TRBV2 with TRBJ2-3; 7 nucleotides match TRBD1. The junction had 6 bases not matched to a gene; V was cut back by 5 bases and J by 1 base. Germline-derived CDR1 and CDR2 are SNHLY and FYNNEI. The CDR3 has 15 residues. This chain's CDR3 is CASSLRTGGTDTQYF. DNA of the CDR3: TGTGCCAGCAGTCTTAGGACAGGAGGCACAGATACGCAGTATTTT.

The chain is built from TRBV3-1 (or the pseudogene TRBV3-2) and TRBJ1-6; weak D call: TRBD1 (6 bases). V was clipped by 4 bases and J by 4 bases, with 11 bases between them. The CDR3 consists of 15 residues. CDR1 and CDR2 (germline): LGHDT, YNNKEL (reference sequence). The CDR3, as DNA: TGTGCCAGCAGCCCCATGCAGGGGTATAATTCACCCCTCCACTTT. It encodes CASSPMQGYNSPLHF.

This clone has only a few counts. This sequence joins TRBV21-1 and TRBJ2-7; TRBD1 is the table's D call, not checked against the DNA. TRBV21-1 is recorded as a pseudogene. CDR3 length equals 19 residues. The CDR3 bases are TGTGCCAGCAGCAAAAGGAAAGATAGACAGGTTGGGGTCTCCTACGAGCAGTACTTC. Translation gives CASSKRKDRQVGVSYEQYF.

The chain joins TRBV5-1 to TRBJ2-3; D ambiguous. Per germline, CDR1 SGHRS and CDR2 YFSETQ. Trimming cost V 2 bases and J 0 bases, with 7 bases left between them. This CDR3 region has 14 residues. The DNA for the CDR3 is TGCGCCAGCAGCTTCCTAGAAAGCACAGATACGCAGTATTTT. It is translated as CASSFLESTDTQYF.

The CDR3 loop reads CASSSPPQDNYGYTF. In nucleotides, the CDR3 is TGTGCCAGCAGCTCCCCTCCACAGGATAACTATGGCTACACCTTC. The J gene is TRBJ1-2, the V gene TRBV7-2; possible D gene TRBD1, 5 bases. V was cut by 4 bases and J by 1 base, with 13 bases left in between. This CDR3 has 15 residues. Per the germline V gene, CDR1 is SGHTA and CDR2 is FQGNSA.